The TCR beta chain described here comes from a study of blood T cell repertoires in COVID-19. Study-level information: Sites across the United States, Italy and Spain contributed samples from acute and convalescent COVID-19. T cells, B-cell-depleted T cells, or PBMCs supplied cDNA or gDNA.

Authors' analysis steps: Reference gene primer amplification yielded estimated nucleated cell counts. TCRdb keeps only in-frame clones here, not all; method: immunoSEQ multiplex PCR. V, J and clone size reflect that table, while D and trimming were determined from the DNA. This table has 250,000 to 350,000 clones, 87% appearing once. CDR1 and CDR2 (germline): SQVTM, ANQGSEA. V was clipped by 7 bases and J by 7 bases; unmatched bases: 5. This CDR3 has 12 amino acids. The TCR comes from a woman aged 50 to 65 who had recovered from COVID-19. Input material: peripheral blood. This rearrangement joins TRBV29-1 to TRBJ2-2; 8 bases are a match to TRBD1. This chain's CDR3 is CSAQGAVGELFF. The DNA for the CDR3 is TGCAGCGCCCAGGGGGCTGTCGGGGAGCTGTTTTTT.